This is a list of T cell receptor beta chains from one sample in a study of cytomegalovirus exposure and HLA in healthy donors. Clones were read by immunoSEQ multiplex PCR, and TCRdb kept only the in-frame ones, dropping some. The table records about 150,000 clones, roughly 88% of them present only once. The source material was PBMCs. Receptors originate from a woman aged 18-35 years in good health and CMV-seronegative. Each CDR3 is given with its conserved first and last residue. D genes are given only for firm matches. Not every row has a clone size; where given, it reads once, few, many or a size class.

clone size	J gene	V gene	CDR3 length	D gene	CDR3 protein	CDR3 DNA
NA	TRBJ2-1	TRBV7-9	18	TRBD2	CASSLALMGRGRYNEQFF	TGTGCCAGCAGCTTAGCCCTAATGGGGCGGGGGAGATACAATGAGCAGTTCTTC
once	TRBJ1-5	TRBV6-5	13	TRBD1	CASSRQGASAQHF	TGTGCCAGCAGTAGACAGGGCGCGTCGGCCCAGCATTTT
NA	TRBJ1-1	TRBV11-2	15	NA	CASSLAVGLGTEAFF	TGTGCCAGCAGCTTAGCAGTGGGGCTAGGCACTGAAGCTTTCTTT
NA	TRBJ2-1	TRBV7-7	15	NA	CASSPGRSGYNEQFF	TGTGCTAGCAGCCCCGGCAGGTCGGGATACAATGAGCAGTTCTTC
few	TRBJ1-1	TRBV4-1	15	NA	CASSQGGQMNTEAFF	TGCGCCAGCAGCCAAGGTGGACAGATGAACACTGAAGCTTTCTTT
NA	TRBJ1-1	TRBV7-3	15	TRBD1	CASSSRTGDGTEAFF	TGTGCCAGCAGCTCAAGGACAGGGGATGGCACTGAAGCTTTCTTT
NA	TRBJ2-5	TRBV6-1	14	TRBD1	CASSDPGQGRTQYF	TGTGCCAGCAGTGATCCGGGACAGGGGAGGACCCAGTACTTC
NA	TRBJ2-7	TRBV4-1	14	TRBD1	CASSDQTGGGEQYF	TGCGCCAGCAGCGACCAGACAGGGGGCGGCGAGCAGTACTTC
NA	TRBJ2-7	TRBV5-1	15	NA	CASSPRSTASYEQYF	TGCGCCAGCAGCCCCCGATCGACAGCCTCCTACGAGCAGTACTTC
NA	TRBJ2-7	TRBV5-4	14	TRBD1	CASRPGTGEVRQYF	TGTGCCAGCAGACCCGGGACAGGGGAGGTTCGGCAGTACTTC
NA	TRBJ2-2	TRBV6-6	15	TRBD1	CASSYHGTDGGELFF	TGTGCCAGCAGTTACCACGGGACAGACGGCGGGGAGCTGTTTTTT
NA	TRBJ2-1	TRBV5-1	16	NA	CASSLAIGVPENEQFF	TGCGCCAGCAGCTTGGCTATCGGGGTCCCGGAGAATGAGCAGTTCTTC
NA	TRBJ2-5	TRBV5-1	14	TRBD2	CASAVDSGGVAQYF	TGCGCCAGCGCCGTTGACAGCGGGGGAGTGGCCCAGTACTTC
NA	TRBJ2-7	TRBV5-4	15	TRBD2	CASSSGLAAVEEQYF	TGTGCCAGCAGCTCCGGACTAGCGGCAGTGGAGGAGCAGTACTTC
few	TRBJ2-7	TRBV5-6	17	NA	CASSLAGGSGPYYEQYF	TGTGCCAGCAGCTTGGCAGGGGGGTCAGGGCCTTACTACGAGCAGTACTTC
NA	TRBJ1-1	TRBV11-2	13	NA	CASSSLVLTEAFF	TGTGCCAGCAGCTCGTTAGTCCTCACTGAAGCTTTCTTT
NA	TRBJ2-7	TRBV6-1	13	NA	CASSKLPTYEQYF	TGTGCCAGCAGTAAGCTACCTACCTACGAGCAGTACTTC
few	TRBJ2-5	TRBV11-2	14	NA	CASSPGWKLETQYF	TGTGCCAGCAGCCCCGGGTGGAAATTGGAGACCCAGTACTTC
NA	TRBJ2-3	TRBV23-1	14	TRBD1	CASSQRGRIDTQYF	TGCGCCAGCAGTCAGAGGGGGCGCATAGATACGCAGTATTTT
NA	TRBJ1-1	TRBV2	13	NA	CASSGREGTEAFF	TGTGCCAGCAGTGGACGGGAGGGTACTGAAGCTTTCTTT
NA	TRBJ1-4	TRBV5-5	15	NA	CASSLGTASNEKLFF	TGTGCCAGCAGCTTGGGGACAGCCTCTAATGAAAAACTGTTTTTT
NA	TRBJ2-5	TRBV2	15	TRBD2	CASRWTSGGQETQYF	TGTGCCAGCCGATGGACTAGCGGGGGTCAAGAGACCCAGTACTTC
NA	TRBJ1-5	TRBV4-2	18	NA	CASSQILLGADSNQPQHF	TGTGCCAGCAGCCAAATCCTTCTGGGGGCTGATAGCAATCAGCCCCAGCATTTT
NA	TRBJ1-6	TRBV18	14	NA	CASSPRARDSPLHF	TGTGCCAGCTCTCCCAGGGCTCGCGATTCACCCCTCCACTTT
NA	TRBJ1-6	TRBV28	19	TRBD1	CASSLFLPGQGANNSPLHF	TGTGCCAGCAGTTTATTTCTCCCGGGACAGGGGGCAAATAATTCACCCCTCCACTTT
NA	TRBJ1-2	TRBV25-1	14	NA	CASSDTGGDYGYTF	TGTGCCAGCAGTGATACGGGGGGGGACTATGGCTACACCTTC
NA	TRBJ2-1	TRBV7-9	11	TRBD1	CASSLGDREFF	TGTGCCAGCAGCTTAGGGGACAGGGAGTTCTTC
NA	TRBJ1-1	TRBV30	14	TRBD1	CAWGTGPLYTEAFF	TGTGCCTGGGGGACAGGCCCCTTGTACACTGAAGCTTTCTTT
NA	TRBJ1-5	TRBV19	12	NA	CASSISGSAQHF	TGTGCCAGTAGTATCTCGGGTTCGGCCCAGCATTTT
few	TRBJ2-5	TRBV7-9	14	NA	CASSLGLVEGTQYF	TGTGCCAGCAGCCTGGGACTTGTCGAGGGGACCCAGTACTTC
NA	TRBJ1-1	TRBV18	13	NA	CASVDSLNTEAFF	TGTGCCAGCGTGGACAGTCTGAACACTGAAGCTTTCTTT
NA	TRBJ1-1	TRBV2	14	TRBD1	CASREQGLRTEAFF	TGTGCCAGCAGGGAACAGGGGTTGCGCACTGAAGCTTTCTTT
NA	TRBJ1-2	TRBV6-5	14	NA	CASSYSRGRYGYTF	TGTGCCAGCAGTTACTCGAGAGGCCGCTATGGCTACACCTTC
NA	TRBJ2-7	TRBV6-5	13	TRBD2	CARRDYVSYEQYF	TGTGCCAGACGGGACTACGTCTCCTACGAGCAGTACTTC
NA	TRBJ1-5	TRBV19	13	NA	CASRKVDIQPQHF	TGTGCCAGTAGGAAGGTAGACATACAGCCCCAGCATTTT
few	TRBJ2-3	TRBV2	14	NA	CASSEALTTDTQYF	TGTGCCAGCAGTGAAGCGCTAACCACAGATACGCAGTATTTT
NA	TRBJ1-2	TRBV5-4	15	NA	CASSPDMGPNYGYTF	TGTGCCAGCAGCCCGGATATGGGCCCTAACTATGGCTACACCTTC
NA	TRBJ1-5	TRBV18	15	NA	CASSPLGQPNQPQHF	TGTGCCAGCTCACCGTTAGGACAGCCCAATCAGCCCCAGCATTTT
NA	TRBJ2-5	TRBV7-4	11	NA	CASSYIISQYF	TGTGCCAGCAGCTACATTATCTCCCAGTACTTC
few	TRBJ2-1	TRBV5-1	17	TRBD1	CASSSMPGQGAYNEQFF	TGCGCCAGCAGCTCGATGCCGGGACAGGGGGCCTACAATGAGCAGTTCTTC
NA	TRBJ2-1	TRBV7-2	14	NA	CASSLWTSDNEQFF	TGTGCCAGCAGCCTCTGGACTTCCGACAATGAGCAGTTCTTC